This T cell receptor beta chain was found in a study of blood T cell repertoires in COVID-19. Study-wide context: The analysed material was cDNA or gDNA that came from T cells, B-cell-depleted T cells, or PBMCs.

Seattle-derived patients entered the study during active infection and were followed longitudinally. Germline V gives CDR1 MNHEY, CDR2 SMNVEV (reference sequence). V lost 5 bases and J lost 4, with 17 bases in between. CDR3 length equals 15 residues. Per the original data handling: Amplification of reference gene primers was used by the study to estimate nucleated cell counts. Produced via immunoSEQ multiplex PCR; TCRdb's table is partial and in-frame only. That table gives V, J and clone size, and the DNA gave D and trimming. This table holds 95,000 to 150,000 clones, about four fifths found once. The chain carries TRBV27 and TRBJ1-2; tentative D call: TRBD1 (6 bases). The receptor was derived from a man aged 30 to 39 with COVID-19, enrolled during active disease. The specimen sequenced was peripheral blood. The CDR3 sequence is CASSVSGVDSYGYTF. For the CDR3, the DNA is TGTGCCAGCAGTGTCTCAGGGGTAGATAGCTATGGCTACACCTTC.